This T cell receptor (beta chain) was sequenced in a study of CD8 T cells in Susac syndrome (dated by TCRdb to the late 2010s). Turning to the overall study: Whether CD8+ T cell activation and differentiation in Susac syndrome was antigen driven was tested using repertoire sequencing. CD8+ T cell repertoire clonality was compared between more than 9 healthy donors, approximately 14 Susac syndrome patients and about 15 multiple sclerosis patients.

Peripheral blood CD8+ and CD4+ T cells from healthy donors, Susac syndrome patients and multiple sclerosis patients were profiled by high-throughput TCR beta sequencing. Treatment-naive patients with stable or active relapsing-remitting disease fulfilling revised McDonald criteria were used as multiple sclerosis controls. Bulk CD8+ and CD4+ T cells were purified by magnetic negative isolation, while CD8+ TEMRA cells were enriched using FACS. Blood was drawn into EDTA tubes, processed within 24 hours, and PBMCs were isolated by density gradient centrifugation. PBMCs intended for TCR sequencing were frozen in liquid nitrogen and were later thawed in a 37 degrees C water bath. The sorted or isolated CD4+, CD8+ and CD8+ TEMRA cells reached a purity of at least 90%. On this clonotype itself: No antigen is known for it. The sample holds no much larger clone one base away, and base qualities are not on file.

What the work shows at the level of the full study, not this receptor alone: The TCR sequencing and HLA analysis was acknowledged to have included a relatively small number of individuals.

RNA was extracted using the RNeasy kit, and about 0.45 to 1 microgram was reverse transcribed with random hexamers. The immunoSEQ multiplex PCR assay, which covers 54 Vbeta and 13 Jbeta segments, was used to amplify TCR beta CDR3 regions. Bias from PCR amplification was corrected by using a synthetic template baseline for primer optimization and for computational correction. The study's processing was this. Reads were annotated to V, D and J genes per IMGT and analyzed with immunoSEQ Analyzer, keeping only productive sequences. To calculate clonality, Shannon entropy was normalized by log2 of the number of productive unique sequences and then subtracted from one. For each patient and control, public and private clones were evaluated among the 100 most prevalent clones. Clones were defined as Susac-specific when absent from the healthy and MS cohorts, from about 1,100 published viral clones and from other ImmuneACCESS disease sequences. The raw public reads went through TCRdb reprocessing: fastp at Q25, MiXCR clone calling, in-frame beta chains kept. Rows with one shared CDR3 protein collapse into an entry with the most common genes and DNA. In this record, the V and J calls reflect TCRdb's handling and not the investigators' own analysis. The sample table shows 200,000 to 250,000 distinct CDR3 sequences, and 80% to 95% are seen once. The ten most abundant clones make up approximately 0.13% of the sample.

The germline V gene (reference sequence) provides CDR1 SGHAT and CDR2 FQDESV. V sheds 5 bases and J sheds 0 bases, leaving 16 bases between their ends. The CDR3 goes from the cysteine to the phenylalanine over 16 residues. The sequence is cut down to CDR3 DNA, 48 bases in frame from base 1. Here the chain combines TRBV11-1 and TRBJ1-1, with TRBD1 perhaps the D gene, on 5 matching bases. Material for sequencing was CD8+ T cells from PBMCs. The sequence came from a human donor with multiple sclerosis. The CDR3 amino acid sequence is: CASSRTPGPMNTEAFF. The DNA sequence follows: TGTGCCAGCAGCAGGACACCGGGACCCATGAACACTGAAGCTTTCTTT.